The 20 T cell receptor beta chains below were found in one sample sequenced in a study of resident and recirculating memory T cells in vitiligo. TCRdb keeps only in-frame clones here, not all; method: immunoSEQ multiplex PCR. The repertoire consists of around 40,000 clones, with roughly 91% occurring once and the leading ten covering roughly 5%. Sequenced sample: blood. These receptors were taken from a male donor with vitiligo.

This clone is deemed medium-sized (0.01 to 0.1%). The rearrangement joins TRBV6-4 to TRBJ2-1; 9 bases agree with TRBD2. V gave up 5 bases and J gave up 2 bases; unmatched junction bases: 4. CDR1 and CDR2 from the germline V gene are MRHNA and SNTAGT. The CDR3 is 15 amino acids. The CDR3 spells CASSYSGGTYNEQFF. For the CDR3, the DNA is TGTGCCAGCAGTTATAGCGGGGGTACCTACAATGAGCAGTTCTTC.

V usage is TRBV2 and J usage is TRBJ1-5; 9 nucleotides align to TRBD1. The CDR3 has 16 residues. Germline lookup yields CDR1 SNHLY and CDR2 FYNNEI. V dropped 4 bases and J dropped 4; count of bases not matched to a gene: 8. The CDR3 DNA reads TGTGCCAGCAGTGGGCCTGACAGGGGGTGGAATCAGCCCCAGCATTTT. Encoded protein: CASSGPDRGWNQPQHF.

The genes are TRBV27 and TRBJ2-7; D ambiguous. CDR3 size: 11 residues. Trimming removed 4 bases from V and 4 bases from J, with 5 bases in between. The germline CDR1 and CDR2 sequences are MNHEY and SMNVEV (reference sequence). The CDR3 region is CASSSTYEQYF. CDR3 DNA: TGTGCCAGCAGTTCAACTTACGAGCAGTACTTC.

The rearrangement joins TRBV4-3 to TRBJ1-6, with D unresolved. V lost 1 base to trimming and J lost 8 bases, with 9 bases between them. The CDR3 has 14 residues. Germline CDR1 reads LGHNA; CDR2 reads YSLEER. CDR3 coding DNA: TGCGCCAGCAGCCAAGCTGATCGGGATTCACCCCTCCACTTT. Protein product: CASSQADRDSPLHF.

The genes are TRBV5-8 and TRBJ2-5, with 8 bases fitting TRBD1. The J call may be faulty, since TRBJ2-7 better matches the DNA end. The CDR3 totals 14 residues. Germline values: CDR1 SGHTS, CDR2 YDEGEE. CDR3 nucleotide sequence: TGTGCCAGCAGCTTGGGGCAGGGGGCCGACGAGCAGTACTTC. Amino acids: CASSLGQGADEQYF.

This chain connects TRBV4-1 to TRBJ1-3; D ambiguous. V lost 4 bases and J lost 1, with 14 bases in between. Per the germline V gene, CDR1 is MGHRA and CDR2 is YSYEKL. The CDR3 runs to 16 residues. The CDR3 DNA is TGCGCCAGCAGCCGCTCCGGAGAGCTTTCTGGAAACACCATATATTTT. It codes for CASSRSGELSGNTIYF.

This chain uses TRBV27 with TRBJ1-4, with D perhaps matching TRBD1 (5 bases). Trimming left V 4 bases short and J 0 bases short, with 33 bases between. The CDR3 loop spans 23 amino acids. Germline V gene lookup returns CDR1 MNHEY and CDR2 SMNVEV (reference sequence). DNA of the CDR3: TGTGCCAGCAGTTCTATATATCAGGTGGCGGCAGGGTCCCTAGTTGCAACTAATGAAAAACTGTTTTTT. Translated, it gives CASSSIYQVAAGSLVATNEKLFF.

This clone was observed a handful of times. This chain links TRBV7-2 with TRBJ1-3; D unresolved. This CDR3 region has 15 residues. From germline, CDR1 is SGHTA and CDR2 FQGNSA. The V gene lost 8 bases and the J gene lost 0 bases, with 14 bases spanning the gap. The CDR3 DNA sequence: TGTGCCAGCGCCAATAGATTGTCCTCTGGAAACACCATATATTTT. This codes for CASANRLSSGNTIYF.

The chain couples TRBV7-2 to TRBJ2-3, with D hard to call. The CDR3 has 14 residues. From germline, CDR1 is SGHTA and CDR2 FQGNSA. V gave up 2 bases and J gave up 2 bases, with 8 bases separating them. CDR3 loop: CASSLIQYTDTQYF. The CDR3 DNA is TGTGCCAGCAGCTTAATTCAGTACACAGATACGCAGTATTTT.

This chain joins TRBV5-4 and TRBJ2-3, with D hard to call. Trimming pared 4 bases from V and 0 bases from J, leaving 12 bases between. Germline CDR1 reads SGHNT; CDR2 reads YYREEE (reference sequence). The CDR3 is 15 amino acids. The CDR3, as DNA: TGTGCCAGCAGCCCAGGAACCCCTAGCACAGATACGCAGTATTTT. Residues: CASSPGTPSTDTQYF.

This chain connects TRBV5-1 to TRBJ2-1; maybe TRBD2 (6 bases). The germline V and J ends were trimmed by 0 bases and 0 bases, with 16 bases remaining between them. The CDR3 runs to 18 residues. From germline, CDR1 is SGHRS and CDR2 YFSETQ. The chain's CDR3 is CASSLGGGAGSSYNEQFF. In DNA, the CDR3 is TGCGCCAGCAGCTTGGGAGGCGGGGCGGGGAGCTCCTACAATGAGCAGTTCTTC.

CDR3 amino acids: CASSLVKLAGGLNEQFF. The CDR3 DNA follows: TGCGCCAGCAGCTTGGTTAAACTAGCGGGGGGGCTCAATGAGCAGTTCTTC. The genes are TRBV5-1 and TRBJ2-1, with TRBD2 matching 13 bases. The CDR3 has 17 residues. V shed 0 bases and J 6 bases; nucleotides not matched to a gene: 6. CDR1 is SGHRS and CDR2 is YFSETQ in the germline V gene.

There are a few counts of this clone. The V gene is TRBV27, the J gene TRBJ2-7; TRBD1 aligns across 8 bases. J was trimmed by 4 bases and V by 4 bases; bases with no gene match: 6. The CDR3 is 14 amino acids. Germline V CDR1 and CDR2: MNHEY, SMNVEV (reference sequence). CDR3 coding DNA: TGTGCCAGCAGTTGGTCAGGGGGCGTTTACGAGCAGTACTTC. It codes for CASSWSGGVYEQYF.

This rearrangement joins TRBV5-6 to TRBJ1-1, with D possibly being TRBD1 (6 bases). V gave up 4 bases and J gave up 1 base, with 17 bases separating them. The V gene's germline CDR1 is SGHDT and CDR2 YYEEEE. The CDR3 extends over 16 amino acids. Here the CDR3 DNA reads TGTGCCAGCAGCGCCCGTTGGGGGCGTGGGAACACTGAAGCTTTCTTT. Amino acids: CASSARWGRGNTEAFF.

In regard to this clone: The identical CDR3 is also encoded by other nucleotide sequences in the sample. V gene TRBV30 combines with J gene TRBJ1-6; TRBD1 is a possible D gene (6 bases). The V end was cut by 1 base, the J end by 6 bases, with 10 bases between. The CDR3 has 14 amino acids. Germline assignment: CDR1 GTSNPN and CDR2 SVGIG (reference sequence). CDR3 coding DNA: TGTGCCTGGAGTGACACAGGGTTTAATTCACCCCTCCACTTT. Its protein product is CAWSDTGFNSPLHF.

CDR3 coding DNA: TGTGCCAGCAGCTTTCAGGGAATCTATGGCTACACCTTC. Residues: CASSFQGIYGYTF. The chain combines TRBV7-8 with TRBJ1-2; a weak D match, TRBD1 (5 bases). This CDR3 is built from 13 residues. Per the germline V gene, CDR1 is SGHVS and CDR2 is FQNEAQ. With 3 bases removed from V and 4 bases from J, the gap between germline ends came to 9 bases.

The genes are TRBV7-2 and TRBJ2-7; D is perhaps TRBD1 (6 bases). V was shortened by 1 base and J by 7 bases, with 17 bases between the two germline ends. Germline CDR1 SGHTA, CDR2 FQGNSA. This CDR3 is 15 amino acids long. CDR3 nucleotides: TGTGCCAGCAGCTTAGTAGCCCAGGGGACCGGGGAGCAGTACTTC. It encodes CASSLVAQGTGEQYF.

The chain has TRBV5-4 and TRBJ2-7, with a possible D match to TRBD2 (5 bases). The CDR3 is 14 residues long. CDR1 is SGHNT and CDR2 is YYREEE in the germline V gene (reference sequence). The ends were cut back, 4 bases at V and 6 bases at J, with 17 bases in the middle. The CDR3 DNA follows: TGTGCCAGCAGCCCGGACTCCCTCGGAACCGAGCAGTACTTC. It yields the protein CASSPDSLGTEQYF.

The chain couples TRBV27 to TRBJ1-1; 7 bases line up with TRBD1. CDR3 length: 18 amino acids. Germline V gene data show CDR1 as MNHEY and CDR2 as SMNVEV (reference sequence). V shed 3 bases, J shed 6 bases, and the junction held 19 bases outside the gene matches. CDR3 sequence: CASSFGGETGSNDAEAFF. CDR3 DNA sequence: TGTGCCAGCAGTTTCGGGGGTGAGACAGGGTCGAACGACGCTGAAGCTTTCTTT.

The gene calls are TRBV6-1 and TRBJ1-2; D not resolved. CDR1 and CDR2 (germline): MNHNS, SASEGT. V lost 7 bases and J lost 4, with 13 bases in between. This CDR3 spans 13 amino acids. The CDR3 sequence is CASKEWVRYGYTF. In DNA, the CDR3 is TGTGCCAGCAAGGAGTGGGTCCGCTATGGCTACACCTTC.